The rows below give T cell receptor beta chains drawn from one sample of a study of cytomegalovirus exposure and HLA in healthy donors. Sequenced by immunoSEQ multiplex PCR; TCRdb stores in-frame clones only, minus some. The table has approximately 70,000 clones, around 95% seen once; the top ten hold 0.55% to 0.8%. Sequenced sample: PBMCs. The receptors originated from a woman in her late teens or twenties in good health and CMV-seronegative. CDR3s include the opening cysteine and the closing phenylalanine or tryptophan. D genes are given only for firm matches. Only some rows state a clone size, as once, few, many or a class for expanded clones.

J gene,V gene,clone size,D gene,CDR3 protein,CDR3 DNA
TRBJ1-3,TRBV7-2,once,TRBD1,CASSSSGTAPGNTIYF,TGTGCCAGCAGCTCATCAGGGACAGCCCCTGGGAACACCATATATTTT
TRBJ2-5,TRBV23-1,NA,TRBD1,CASIIKWGQQETQYF,TGCGCCAGCATCATAAAATGGGGACAGCAAGAGACCCAGTACTTC
TRBJ1-4,TRBV7-6,NA,NA,CASSFQGGRANEKLFF,TGTGCCAGCAGCTTTCAGGGAGGACGGGCTAATGAAAAACTGTTTTTT
TRBJ1-6,TRBV7-2,NA,NA,CASSFWSSYNSPLHF,TGTGCCAGCAGCTTCTGGAGCTCCTATAATTCACCCCTCCACTTT
TRBJ2-5,TRBV9,NA,NA,CASSVGVVDRPGAQYF,TGTGCCAGCAGCGTAGGGGTGGTGGACAGGCCGGGGGCCCAGTACTTC
TRBJ1-2,TRBV18,NA,TRBD1,CASSPKRQGSGYTF,TGTGCCAGCTCACCAAAGCGACAGGGAAGTGGCTACACCTTC
TRBJ2-4,TRBV2,NA,TRBD1,CASSRDRKNIQYF,TGTGCCAGCAGTCGGGACAGAAAAAACATTCAGTACTTC
TRBJ2-1,TRBV2,NA,NA,CASSILNEQFF,TGTGCCAGCAGTATACTGAATGAGCAGTTCTTC
TRBJ1-2,TRBV5-1,NA,TRBD1,CASSADRYYGYTF,TGCGCCAGCAGCGCGGACAGGTACTATGGCTACACCTTC
TRBJ1-2,TRBV19,NA,NA,CASSTGSGYTF,TGTGCCAGTAGTACAGGGTCGGGCTACACCTTC
TRBJ2-5,TRBV6-5,NA,TRBD2,CASSYSRTSRGTQYF,TGTGCCAGCAGTTACTCACGGACTAGTCGGGGGACCCAGTACTTC
TRBJ1-2,TRBV6-5,NA,NA,CASSKWGGELGTF,TGTGCCAGCAGTAAATGGGGGGGGGAACTTGGCACCTTC
TRBJ1-2,TRBV27,NA,TRBD1,CASSLGQDYGYTF,TGTGCCAGCAGTTTGGGACAGGATTATGGCTACACCTTC
TRBJ2-2,TRBV5-1,NA,TRBD1,CASSLDRTGTNTGELFF,TGCGCCAGCAGCTTGGACCGGACAGGGACGAACACCGGGGAGCTGTTTTTT
TRBJ2-5,TRBV19,NA,NA,CASSIGPQGETQYF,TGTGCCAGTAGTATAGGTCCGCAGGGAGAGACCCAGTACTTC
TRBJ2-5,TRBV4-2,NA,TRBD2,CASSQFSGGPLYQETQYF,TGTGCCAGCAGCCAATTTAGCGGGGGGCCCCTGTACCAAGAGACCCAGTACTTC
TRBJ2-1,TRBV7-3,NA,NA,CASSSRIAPYNEQFF,TGTGCCAGCAGCTCCCGAATAGCGCCCTACAATGAGCAGTTCTTC